Listed below are T cell receptor beta chains from one sample, sequenced in a study of a mutant IDH1 vaccine in newly diagnosed glioma. Antigens of these TCRs are unknown. The table came from immunoSEQ multiplex PCR; TCRdb's copy has only in-frame clones and leaves some out. The sample has tens of thousands of clones, 84% seen once. The sample in question was PBMCs, obtained from a glioma patient whose treatment included an IDH1 peptide vaccine. These receptors were taken from a man in his thirties or forties with glioma. CDR3s include the opening cysteine and the closing phenylalanine or tryptophan. The D gene is left open where the match is weak.

DNA,CDR3,D,J,V
TGTGCCAGCAGATACAGGGGGAACTATGGCTACACCTTC,CASRYRGNYGYTF,TRBD1,TRBJ1-2,TRBV6-5
TGTGCCTGGAGCCCGGGGTCACCCCTCCACTTT,CAWSPGSPLHF,.,TRBJ1-6,TRBV30
TGTGCCAGCAGTTTACAATTAGCGGGAGTCGGCAATGAGCAGTTCTTC,CASSLQLAGVGNEQFF,TRBD2,TRBJ2-1,TRBV27
TGTGCCAGCAGCCGAATACCGGGACACCAGTCCTACGAGCAGTACTTC,CASSRIPGHQSYEQYF,.,TRBJ2-7,TRBV7-9
TGTGCCAGCAGTCCAGATGCTCCCTATAATTCACCCCTCCACTTT,CASSPDAPYNSPLHF,.,TRBJ1-6,TRBV27
TGTGCCAGAAAATCGGCCTGGGAAAACTATGGCTACACCTTC,CARKSAWENYGYTF,.,TRBJ1-2,TRBV6-4
TGCGCCAGCAGCTACCTAGCGGGGGACTCCTACGAGCAGTACTTC,CASSYLAGDSYEQYF,TRBD2,TRBJ2-7,TRBV4-3
TGTGCCAGCAGTTTATCGGGGGGGGACCACTCCTACAAGCAGTACTTC,CASSLSGGDHSYKQYF,TRBD2,TRBJ2-7,TRBV27
TGTGCCAGCAGCTTAGTGACAGGCTCTGGAAACACCATATATTTT,CASSLVTGSGNTIYF,.,TRBJ1-3,TRBV7-2
TGCAGCGTTGAGAAGAGTGGGGGGCGCAGGGACGAGCAGTACTTC,CSVEKSGGRRDEQYF,.,TRBJ2-7,TRBV29-1
TGCGCCAGCAGCCAGTCTCGAACCATACGTCGAGATACGCAGTATTTT,CASSQSRTIRRDTQYF,.,TRBJ2-3,TRBV4-1
TGCGCCAGCAGCCAAGAAATCGGAAGGACAGGGTATCAATGGCCCCAGCATTTT,CASSQEIGRTGYQWPQHF,TRBD1,TRBJ1-5,TRBV4-1
TGCGCCAGCAGCCAAGAGACTAGCGGGGGGCGGGAGCAGTACTTC,CASSQETSGGREQYF,TRBD2,TRBJ2-7,TRBV4-3
TGTGCCAACCAGGCCGCGGATCAAGAGACCCAGTACTTC,CANQAADQETQYF,.,TRBJ2-5,TRBV2
TGCGCCAGCCGTGAAGGGAAAGGAGAGGGGCTACGGGGCTACACCTTC,CASREGKGEGLRGYTF,.,TRBJ1-2,TRBV4-1
TGTGCCATCTCAGAGACATCAACGAACACCGGGGAGCTGTTTTTT,CAISETSTNTGELFF,.,TRBJ2-2,TRBV10-3
TGTGCCAGCTCACCAGGGGGCGCGGGGGAGCAGTACTTC,CASSPGGAGEQYF,.,TRBJ2-7,TRBV18
TGCGCTGACAAAGGCTACGAGCAGTACTTC,CADKGYEQYF,.,TRBJ2-7,TRBV23-1
TGTGCCAGCAGCTTAACTACGATCCAGGGTGCAGCCGGGGAGCTGTTTTTT,CASSLTTIQGAAGELFF,.,TRBJ2-2,TRBV7-3
TGTGCCAGCAGCTTAGATAGCGGAGGGACAGATACGCAGTATTTT,CASSLDSGGTDTQYF,.,TRBJ2-3,TRBV11-3
TGTGCCAGCAGCCCATACGAAAGGGGAACAGCGGATTCACCCCTCCACTTT,CASSPYERGTADSPLHF,.,TRBJ1-6,TRBV9
TGTGCCAGCAGTCCGTTAAGAGAGACCCAGTACTTC,CASSPLRETQYF,.,TRBJ2-5,TRBV27
TGTGCCAGCAGCTCAGCGCCTCAGATCAACTCCTACAATGAGCAGTTCTTC,CASSSAPQINSYNEQFF,.,TRBJ2-1,TRBV7-2